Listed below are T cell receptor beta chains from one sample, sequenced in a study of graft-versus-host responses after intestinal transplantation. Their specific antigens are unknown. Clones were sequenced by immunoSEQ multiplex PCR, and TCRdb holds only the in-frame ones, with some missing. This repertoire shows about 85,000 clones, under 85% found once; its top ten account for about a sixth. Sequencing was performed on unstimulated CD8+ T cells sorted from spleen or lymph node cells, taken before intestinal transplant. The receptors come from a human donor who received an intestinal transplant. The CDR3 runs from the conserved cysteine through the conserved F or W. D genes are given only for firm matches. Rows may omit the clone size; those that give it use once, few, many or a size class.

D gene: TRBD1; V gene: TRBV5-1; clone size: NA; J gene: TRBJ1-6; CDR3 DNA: TGCGCCAGCAGCTTGGGGACAGGGGAGGATTCACCCCTCCACTTT; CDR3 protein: CASSLGTGEDSPLHF
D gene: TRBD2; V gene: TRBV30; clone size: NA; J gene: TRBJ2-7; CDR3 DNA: TGTGCCTGGAGTCCTAGCGGGAGGGTGGGCTACGAGCAGTACTTC; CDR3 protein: CAWSPSGRVGYEQYF
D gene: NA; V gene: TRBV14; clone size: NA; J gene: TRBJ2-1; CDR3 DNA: TGTGCCAGCAGCCCCAGGGGGGGGTTCTCCTACAATGAGCAGTTCTTC; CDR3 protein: CASSPRGGFSYNEQFF
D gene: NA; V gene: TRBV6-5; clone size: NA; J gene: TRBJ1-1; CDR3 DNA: TGTGCCAGCAGTGCAGGGCAGCACACTGAAGCTTTCTTT; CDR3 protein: CASSAGQHTEAFF
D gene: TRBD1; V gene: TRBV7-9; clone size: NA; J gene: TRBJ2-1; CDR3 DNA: TGTGCCAGCAGCGCTACAGGGGTTCCCTACAATGAGCAGTTCTTC; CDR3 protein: CASSATGVPYNEQFF
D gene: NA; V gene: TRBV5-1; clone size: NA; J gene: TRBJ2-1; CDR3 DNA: TGCGCCAGCAGCTTAGGCGTCAGCTCCTACAATGAGCAGTTCTTC; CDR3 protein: CASSLGVSSYNEQFF
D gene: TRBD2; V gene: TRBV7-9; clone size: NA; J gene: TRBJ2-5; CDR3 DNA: TGTGCCAGCAGCTTGGGGGGGAATCAAGAGACCCAGTACTTC; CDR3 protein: CASSLGGNQETQYF
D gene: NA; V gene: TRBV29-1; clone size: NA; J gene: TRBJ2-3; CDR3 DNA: TGCAGCGTTGAAGATCTTAGGAGCTCGGGAACAGATACGCAGTATTTT; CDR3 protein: CSVEDLRSSGTDTQYF
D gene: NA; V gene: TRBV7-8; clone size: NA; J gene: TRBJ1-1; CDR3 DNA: TGTGCCAGCAGCTTATCCGAGGTGAACACTGAAGCTTTCTTT; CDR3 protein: CASSLSEVNTEAFF
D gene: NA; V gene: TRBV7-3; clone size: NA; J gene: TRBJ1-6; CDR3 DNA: TGTGCCAGCAGCCCTATCGGGGGAAATTCACCCCTCCACTTT; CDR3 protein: CASSPIGGNSPLHF
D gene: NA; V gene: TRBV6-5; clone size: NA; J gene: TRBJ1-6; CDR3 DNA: TGTGCCAGCTCCGGGGGAATGGCCTATAATTCACCCCTCCACTTT; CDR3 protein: CASSGGMAYNSPLHF
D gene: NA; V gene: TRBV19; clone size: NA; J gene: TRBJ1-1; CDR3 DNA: TGTGCCAGTAGTATAGGAGGGGGCACTGAAGCTTTCTTT; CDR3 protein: CASSIGGGTEAFF
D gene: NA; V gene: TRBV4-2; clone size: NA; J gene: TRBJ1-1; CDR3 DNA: TGTGCCAGCAGCCAACTACAGGGTTTGCACACTGAAGCTTTCTTT; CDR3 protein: CASSQLQGLHTEAFF
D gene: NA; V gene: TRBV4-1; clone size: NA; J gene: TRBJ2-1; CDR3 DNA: TGCGCCAGCAGCCAAGAAATAGGGGCTATCGAGCAGTTCTTC; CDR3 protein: CASSQEIGAIEQFF
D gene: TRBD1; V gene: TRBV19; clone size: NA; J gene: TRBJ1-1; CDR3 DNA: TGTGCCAGTAGTCCAACAGGGGGCACTGAAGCTTTCTTT; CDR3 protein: CASSPTGGTEAFF
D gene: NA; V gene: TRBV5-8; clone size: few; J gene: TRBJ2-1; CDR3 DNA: TGTGCCAGCAGCTTCCCGGAGCGGTTTCCCTACAATGAGCAGTTCTTC; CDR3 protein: CASSFPERFPYNEQFF
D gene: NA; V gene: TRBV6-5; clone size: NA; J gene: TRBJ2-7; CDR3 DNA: TGTGCCAGCAGTTACGTCCCGGGGCACTACGAGCAGTACTTC; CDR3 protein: CASSYVPGHYEQYF
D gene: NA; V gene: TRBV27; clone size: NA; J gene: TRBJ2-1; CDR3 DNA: TGTGCCAGCAGCCCGTCTAGAAATGAGCAGTTCTTC; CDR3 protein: CASSPSRNEQFF
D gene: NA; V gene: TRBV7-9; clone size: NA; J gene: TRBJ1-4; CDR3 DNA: TGTGCCAGCAGCTTAGCAGGGAAGAATGAAAAACTGTTTTTT; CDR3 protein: CASSLAGKNEKLFF
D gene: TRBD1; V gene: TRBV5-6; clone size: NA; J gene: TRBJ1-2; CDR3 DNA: TGTGCCAGCAGCTTGGACAGGGGGCGGACTGGCTACACCTTC; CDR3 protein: CASSLDRGRTGYTF
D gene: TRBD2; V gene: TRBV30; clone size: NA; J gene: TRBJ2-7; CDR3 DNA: TGTGCCTGGAGTGTTAACCGGGGACTAGCGGGAAGTTTGGGTTACGAGCAGTACTTC; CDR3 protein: CAWSVNRGLAGSLGYEQYF
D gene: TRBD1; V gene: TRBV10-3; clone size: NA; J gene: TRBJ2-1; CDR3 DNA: TGTGCCATCAACCAGAGGGGACAGGGCGGCAATGAGCAGTTCTTC; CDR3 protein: CAINQRGQGGNEQFF
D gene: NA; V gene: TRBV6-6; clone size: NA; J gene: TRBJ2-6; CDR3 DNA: TGTGCCAGCACTCCGGACTCTTCCAACGTCCTGACTTTC; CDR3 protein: CASTPDSSNVLTF
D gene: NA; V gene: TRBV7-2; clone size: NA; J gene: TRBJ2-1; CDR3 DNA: TGTGCCAGCAGCGATCCCGGGTCTAGCGATGAGCAGTTCTTC; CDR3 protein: CASSDPGSSDEQFF
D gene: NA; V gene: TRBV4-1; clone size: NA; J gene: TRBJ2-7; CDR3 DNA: TGCGCCAGCAGCCAAGACAGGGAGAGGGTACCCTACGAGCAGTACTTC; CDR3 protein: CASSQDRERVPYEQYF
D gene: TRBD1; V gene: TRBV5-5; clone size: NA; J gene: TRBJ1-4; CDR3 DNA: TGTGCCAGCAGCTTGGGGCAGGGGGAAGGAAAACTGTTTTTT; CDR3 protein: CASSLGQGEGKLFF
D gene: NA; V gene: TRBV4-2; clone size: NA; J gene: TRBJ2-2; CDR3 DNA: TGTGCCAGCAGCCAAGTAGTCTCCGGGGAGCTGTTTTTT; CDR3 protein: CASSQVVSGELFF
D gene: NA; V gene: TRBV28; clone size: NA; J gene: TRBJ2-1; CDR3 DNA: TGTGCCAGCAGTTTGGACACGAGCTCCTACAATGAGCAGTTCTTC; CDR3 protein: CASSLDTSSYNEQFF
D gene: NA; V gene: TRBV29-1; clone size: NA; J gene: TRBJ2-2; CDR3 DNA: TGCAGCGTTGAAGAGGTTCAGAGGGGAACCGGGGAGCTGTTTTTT; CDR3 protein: CSVEEVQRGTGELFF
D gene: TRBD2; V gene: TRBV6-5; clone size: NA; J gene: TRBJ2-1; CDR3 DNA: TGTGCCAGCAGGCCGACTAGCGGGAGATACAATGAGCAGTTCTTC; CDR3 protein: CASRPTSGRYNEQFF
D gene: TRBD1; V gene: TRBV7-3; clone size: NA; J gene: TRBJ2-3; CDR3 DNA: TGTGCCAGCAGCCGAACAGGGGTCATCACAGATACGCAGTATTTT; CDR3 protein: CASSRTGVITDTQYF
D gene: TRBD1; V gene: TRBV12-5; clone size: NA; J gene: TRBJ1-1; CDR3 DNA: TGTGCTAGTGGTTTGCCCCGGGACAGGCCTAACACTGAAGCTTTCTTT; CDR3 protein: CASGLPRDRPNTEAFF
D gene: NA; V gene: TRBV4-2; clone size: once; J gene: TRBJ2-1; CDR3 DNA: TGTGCCAGCAGCCAAGAAGAAACAGGGGAGCAGTTCTTC; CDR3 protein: CASSQEETGEQFF
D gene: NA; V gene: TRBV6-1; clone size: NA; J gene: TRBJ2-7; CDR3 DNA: TGTGCCAGCAGTGGGCCAGAAGAGCAGTACTTC; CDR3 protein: CASSGPEEQYF
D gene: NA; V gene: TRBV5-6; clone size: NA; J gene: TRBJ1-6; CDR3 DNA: TGTGCCAGCAGCTTGGGGGGGCCGTATAATTCACCCCTCCACTTT; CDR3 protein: CASSLGGPYNSPLHF
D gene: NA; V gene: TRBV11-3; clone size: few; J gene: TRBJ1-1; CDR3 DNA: TGTGCCAGCAGCTTGGCCTCAGGGACTGAAGCTTTCTTT; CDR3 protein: CASSLASGTEAFF
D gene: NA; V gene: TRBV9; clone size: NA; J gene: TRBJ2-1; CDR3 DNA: TGTGCCAGCAGCTTAAACCCAAGCTCCTACAATGAGCAGTTCTTC; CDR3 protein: CASSLNPSSYNEQFF
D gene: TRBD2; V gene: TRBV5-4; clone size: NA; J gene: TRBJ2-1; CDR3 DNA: TGTGCCAGCAGCTTGGAGCCGGGAGGAGCCTACAATGAGCAGTTCTTC; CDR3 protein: CASSLEPGGAYNEQFF
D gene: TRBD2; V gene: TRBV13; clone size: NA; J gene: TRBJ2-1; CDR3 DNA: TGTGCCAGCAGCGGAGATAGCGGGAGGGCCAATGAGCAGTTCTTC; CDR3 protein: CASSGDSGRANEQFF
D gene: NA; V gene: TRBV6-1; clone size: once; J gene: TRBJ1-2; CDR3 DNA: TGTGCCAGCAGCCACACAGGGACCTATGGCTACACCTTC; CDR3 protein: CASSHTGTYGYTF
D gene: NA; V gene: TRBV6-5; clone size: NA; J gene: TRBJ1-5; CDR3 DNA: TGTGCCAGCAGTTATCTCGACAGCAATCAGCCCCAGCATTTT; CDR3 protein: CASSYLDSNQPQHF
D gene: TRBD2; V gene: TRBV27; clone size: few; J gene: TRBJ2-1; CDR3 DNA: TGTGCCAGCAGTTTGCTAGCGGGGGGGTACAATGAGCAGTTCTTC; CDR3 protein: CASSLLAGGYNEQFF
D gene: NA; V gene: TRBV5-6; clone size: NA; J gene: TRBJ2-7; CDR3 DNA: TGTGCCAGCAACTCCGGGACGGACTACGAGCAGTACTTC; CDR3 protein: CASNSGTDYEQYF
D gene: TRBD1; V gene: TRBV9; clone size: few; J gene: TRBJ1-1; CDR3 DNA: TGTGCCAGCAGCGCCCGGGACAGTTCAAACACTGAAGCTTTCTTT; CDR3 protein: CASSARDSSNTEAFF
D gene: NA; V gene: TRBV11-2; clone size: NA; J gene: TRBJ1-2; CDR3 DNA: TGTGCCAGCAGCTTATTTCCGGTGCAATATGGCTACACCTTC; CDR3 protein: CASSLFPVQYGYTF
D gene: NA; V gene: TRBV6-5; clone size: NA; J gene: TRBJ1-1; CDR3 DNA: TGTGCCAGCAGTTACTCCTCGAACACTGAAGCTTTCTTT; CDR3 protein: CASSYSSNTEAFF
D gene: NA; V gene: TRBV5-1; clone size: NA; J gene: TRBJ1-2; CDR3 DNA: TGCGCCAGCAGCTTCCGAACTGGTCATGGCTACACCTTC; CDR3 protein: CASSFRTGHGYTF
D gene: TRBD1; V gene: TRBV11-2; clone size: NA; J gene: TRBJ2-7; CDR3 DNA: TGTGCCAGCAGCTTTAGGACAGGCCGTTCCTACGAGCAGTACTTC; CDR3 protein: CASSFRTGRSYEQYF